The 14 T cell receptor beta chains below come from one sample, sequenced in a study of shared clonotypes between healthy human individuals. The method was immunoSEQ multiplex PCR; TCRdb's version includes in-frame clones alone and lacks a portion of them. This table has some 790,000 clones, 55% to 75% appearing once. The sequenced material came from memory CD4+ T cells sorted from blood. Subset of the sample: CD45RA-negative fraction. The receptors derive from a woman between 25 and 40 years old in good health.

This chain connects TRBV4-1 to TRBJ2-1, with 7 bases identical to TRBD2. The J segment lost 2 bases and the V segment lost 3 bases, leaving 4 bases of the junction unmatched. This CDR3 region has 15 residues. The germline CDR1 and CDR2 sequences are MGHRA and YSYEKL. This CDR3 reads CASSQGSGTYNEQFF. In DNA form, the CDR3 reads TGCGCCAGCAGCCAGGGGAGCGGGACCTACAATGAGCAGTTCTTC.

Turning to this clone: Different DNA sequences within this sample yield the same CDR3. This chain uses TRBV29-1 with TRBJ1-1; D remains ambiguous. The ends were cut back, 5 bases at V and 3 bases at J, with 10 bases in the middle. The length of the CDR3 is 12 residues. The V gene's germline CDR1 is SQVTM and CDR2 ANQGSEA. CDR3 DNA: TGCAGCGTTCGCTTATCCCACACTGAAGCTTTCTTT. Translation gives CSVRLSHTEAFF.

The V call is TRBV7-9, the J call TRBJ2-5; a weak D match, TRBD1 (5 bases). This CDR3 is 13 amino acids long. Trimming stripped 5 bases from V and 2 bases from J, with 9 bases between. Germline CDR1 reads SEHNR; CDR2 reads FQNEAQ (reference sequence). The CDR3 DNA follows: TGTGCCAGCAGCAGAGACAGACAAGAGACCCAGTACTTC. As protein: CASSRDRQETQYF.

Notes on this clone: Other DNA sequences of this sample code for an identical CDR3. V gene TRBV6-5 combines with J gene TRBJ1-2; no reliable D call. Trimming left V 5 bases short and J 5 bases short, with 12 bases between. The CDR3 spans 13 residues. Germline CDR1 and CDR2: MNHEY and SVGAGI. The CDR3 DNA reads TGTGCCAGCAGTGAAGCCGGCAGTTATGGCTACACCTTC. Residues: CASSEAGSYGYTF.

This clone came up once. V gene TRBV6-6 combines with J gene TRBJ1-4; 7 bases are a match to TRBD1. After removal of 6 bases from V and 3 bases from J, the junction contained 10 bases not matched to a gene. CDR3 length: 16 residues. CDR1 and CDR2 (germline): MNHNY, SVGAGI (reference sequence). DNA for the CDR3: TGTGCCAGCAGCCCCCGCCGGGACAGTCCTAATGAAAAACTGTTTTTT. Translation: CASSPRRDSPNEKLFF.

The rearrangement uses TRBV18 and TRBJ2-6; possible D gene TRBD1, 5 bases. CDR3 length equals 15 residues. V shed 3 bases and J shed 4 bases, with 10 bases lying between them. Germline-derived CDR1 and CDR2 are KGHSH and LQKENI. The CDR3 protein is CASSPRVEGANVLTF. DNA of the CDR3: TGTGCCAGCTCACCCAGGGTTGAAGGGGCCAACGTCCTGACTTTC.

The chain carries TRBV25-1 and TRBJ1-3; the D is unclear. Trimming left V 6 bases short and J 7 bases short, with 13 bases between. This CDR3 contains 13 residues. CDR1 is MGHDK and CDR2 is SYGVNS in the germline V gene. CDR3 sequence: CASSSPGGNTIYF. The CDR3 DNA follows: TGTGCCAGCAGCTCCCCCGGAGGCAACACCATATATTTT.

This clone was recorded only once. The J gene is TRBJ2-5, the V gene TRBV6-1; D gene ambiguous. V was shortened by 6 bases and J by 5 bases, with 13 bases between the two germline ends. The V gene's germline CDR1 is MNHNS and CDR2 SASEGT. The CDR3 is 13 residues long. The CDR3 spells CASRDGSLETQYF. CDR3 DNA: TGTGCCAGCAGGGACGGATCGCTGGAGACCCAGTACTTC.

This clone was observed a single time. The V and J genes are TRBV11-2 and TRBJ2-5; TRBD1 aligns across 7 bases. The length of the CDR3 is 14 residues. CDR1 and CDR2 from the germline V gene are SGHAT and FQNNGV. V lost 4 bases, J lost 4 bases, and 6 bases stayed unmatched. Written as DNA, the CDR3 is TGTGCCAGCAGCTATACAGGGGTAGGAGAGACCCAGTACTTC. Protein: CASSYTGVGETQYF.

This CDR3 reads CAVQKYQETQYF. Here the CDR3 DNA reads TGTGCCGTACAGAAGTACCAAGAGACCCAGTACTTC. The chain is built from TRBV6-1 and TRBJ2-5, with unresolved D. The CDR3 is 12 amino acids. Deletions cut 11 bases from V and 0 bases from J, with 10 bases between. Germline lookup yields CDR1 MNHNS and CDR2 SASEGT.

The V call is TRBV9, the J call TRBJ2-2, with TRBD2 identical over 14 bases. Germline assignment: CDR1 SGDLS and CDR2 YYNGEE. This CDR3 contains 17 residues. V shed 5 bases and J 5 bases; nucleotides not matched to a gene: 8. The CDR3 protein is CASRAGTSGRGTGELFF. The CDR3 DNA is TGTGCCAGCAGGGCCGGGACTAGCGGGAGAGGGACCGGGGAGCTGTTTTTT. Full variable domain (rest looked up from reference TRBV9 and TRBJ2-2): DSGVTQTPKHLITATGQRVTLRCSPRSGDLSVYWYQQSLDQGLQFLIQYYNGEERAKGNILERFSAQQFPDLHSELNLSSLELGDSALYFCASRAGTSGRGTGELFFGEGSRLTVL.

This clone was observed a handful of times. The chain is built from TRBV6-5 and TRBJ2-7; D might be TRBD1 (6 bases). The CDR3 extends over 15 amino acids. Germline V lookup: CDR1 MNHEY, CDR2 SVGAGI. Trimming stripped 6 bases from V and 3 bases from J, with 18 bases between. The DNA of the CDR3 is TGTGCCAGCAGCCAACCCGGGACATGGATCTACGAGCAGTACTTC. Translated: CASSQPGTWIYEQYF.

This chain joins TRBV29-1 and TRBJ2-6; D is unresolved. The CDR3 is made up of 18 amino acids. CDR1 is SQVTM, CDR2 ANQGSEA, per germline. The V and J ends lost 6 bases and 0 bases respectively, with 21 bases between them. CDR3 nucleotide sequence: TGCAGCGTGGCCGAAGGGCCACCGCGTCCCTCTGGGGCCAACGTCCTGACTTTC. As protein: CSVAEGPPRPSGANVLTF.

The chain uses TRBV5-5 and TRBJ2-7; 8 nucleotides align to TRBD2. Per germline, CDR1 SGHKS and CDR2 YYEKEE (reference sequence). CDR3 size: 16 residues. The junction had 6 bases not matched to a gene; V was cut back by 0 bases and J by 1 base. CDR3 amino acids: CASSLGLAGWSYEQYF. The CDR3 DNA is TGTGCCAGCAGCTTGGGTCTAGCGGGCTGGTCCTACGAGCAGTACTTC.